This T cell receptor beta chain emerged from a study of T cells in Graves' hyperthyroidism and ophthalmopathy (dated by TCRdb to the late 2010s). As for the study more broadly: A discovery cohort of about 95 patients, about 44 with Graves' ophthalmopathy and roughly 59 with stable Graves' hyperthyroidism, was used to find distinguishing TCR V-J signatures. Prospective prediction of ophthalmopathy was tested in an independent validation cohort consisting of fewer than 20 hyperthyroidism patients and around 17 patients who later progressed to ophthalmopathy. The 75 to 100 discovery patients were divided at random into training and test sets in a 7:3 ratio. The study also compared thyroid tissue and blood T-cell repertoires from about six Graves' hyperthyroidism patients. Once sampling was done, hyperthyroidism patients were given methimazole at a starting dose of 30 mg daily, whereas ophthalmopathy patients were given high-dose intravenous methylprednisolone. The paper describes TCR Vbeta CDR3 sequencing of 120 to 150 peripheral blood samples, made up of 43 ophthalmopathy patients, around 78 hyperthyroidism patients and 17 progressor patients.

Any patient with an uncontrolled infection, another autoimmune disease, pregnancy or lactation was excluded. Diagnoses were established on the basis of clinical symptoms, serum thyroxine and TRAb, thyroid ultrasound, and orbital computed tomography. Trizol reagent was used to extract total RNA, and RNA quality was then checked on an Agilent 2100 Bioanalyzer. The CDR3 measures 8 amino acids from cysteine to phenylalanine. Only the CDR3 part of the read is kept: 24 bases, read in frame from the first base. V loses 1 base, J loses 17 bases, and the germline ends lie 0 bases apart. Per the germline V gene (reference sequence), SEHNR is the CDR1 and FQNEAQ is the CDR2. With regard to this clonotype: This receptor's antigen is unknown. The record has no base qualities; no much larger clone is one base away.

Amplification of TCR beta CDR3 regions was carried out from RNA transcripts. A first-round RT-PCR of the TCR CDR3 used the HTBI primer set with the Qiagen OneStep RT-PCR kit. Libraries were constructed in a second round of multiplex PCR, after which size selection and purification were performed. Paired-end sequencing of the libraries was performed with 100 bp reads on an Illumina HiSeq2000. The paper's processing steps were these. Raw data were processed with SOAPnuke, discarding reads with adapters, uncalled bases, mean Phred below 15, or no exact constant-primer or identifier match. High-quality paired reads were merged with COPE v1.2.5, and unique nucleotide sequences were defined as clonotypes. MiTCR v1.1 was used to align clonotypes to the IMGT TRBV, TRBD and TRBJ reference segments. Only V-J combinations with frequency above 0.0001, covering 99% to 99.2% of repertoires, were analysed. A TCS score was defined as the ratio between F50 (clonal expansion) and ExV (chaos), using BLOSUM62-based TCRdist between CDR3 peptides within each V-J. Welch's t-statistics and random forest reduced roughly 500 V-J features to about 13, which were used in a naive Bayes classifier (R e1071). Thyroid-blood repertoire similarity was quantified with the Morisita-Horn index. In TCRdb, the public reads were trimmed at Q25 with fastp and aligned with MiXCR, with productive beta chains retained. Every entry covers one CDR3 protein and lists the most common genes and DNA from its rows. The V and J calls were not made by the authors but by TCRdb's processing. For this sample there are approximately 700,000 distinct CDR3 sequences; roughly 46% appear just once. The ten largest clones capture about 7.7% of the sample.

The investigation overall reported the following: Sample size was not statistically predetermined, and blinding of investigators to group allocation was not performed. In cross-validation, a model built on a 13 V-J signature told ophthalmopathy apart from stable hyperthyroidism with just under 90% sensitivity and about 81% specificity, and in testing the same model reached 80%/75%. Most expanded thyroid clonotypes (frequency above 0.001) were also found in blood, which suggests that blood repertoires may mirror thyroid immune responses. In validation, progression to ophthalmopathy was predicted by the model with almost 71% sensitivity and nearly 75% specificity, a median of about 6.4 months before onset.

The chain was built from TRBV7-9 and TRBJ1-6; the D gene is not confidently resolved. This sequence was found in an adult man with Graves' disease, either hyperthyroidism or ophthalmopathy (not recorded which). Sequences were obtained from peripheral blood or thyroid tissue (not recorded which). The encoded CDR3 is CASSLVHF. The DNA reads as follows: TGTGCCAGCAGCTTAGTCCACTTT.